This T cell receptor beta chain originates from a study of blood T cell repertoires in COVID-19. Per the germline V gene, CDR1 is LGHDT and CDR2 is YNNKEL (reference sequence). Trimming removed 5 bases from V and 7 bases from J; junction bases left unmatched: 4. CDR3 length: 13 residues. Produced via immunoSEQ multiplex PCR; TCRdb's table is partial and in-frame only. The sample carries more than 55,000 clones, more than 80% recorded once. The J gene is TRBJ2-7, the V gene TRBV3-1 (or the pseudogene TRBV3-2), with 11 bases lining up with TRBD2. Sequenced input: peripheral blood. This receptor was identified in a human donor with active COVID-19. The donor label of this sample is uncertain. CDR3 DNA: TGTGCCAGCAGCGCTACTAGCGGGAGTGAGCAGTACTTC. Its protein product is CASSATSGSEQYF.